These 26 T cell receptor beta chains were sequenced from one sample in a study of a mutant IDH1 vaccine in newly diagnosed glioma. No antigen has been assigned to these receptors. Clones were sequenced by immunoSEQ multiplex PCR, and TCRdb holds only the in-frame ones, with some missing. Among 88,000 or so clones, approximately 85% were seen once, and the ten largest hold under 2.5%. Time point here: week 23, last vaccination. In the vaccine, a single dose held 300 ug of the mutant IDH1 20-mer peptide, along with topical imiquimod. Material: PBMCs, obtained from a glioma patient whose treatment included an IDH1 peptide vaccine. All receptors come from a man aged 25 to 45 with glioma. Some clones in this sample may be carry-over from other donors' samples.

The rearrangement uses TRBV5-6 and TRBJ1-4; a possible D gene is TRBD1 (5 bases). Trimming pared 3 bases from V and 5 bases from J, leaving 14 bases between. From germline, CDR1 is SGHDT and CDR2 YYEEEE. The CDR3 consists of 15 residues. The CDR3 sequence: CASSSSPGANEKLFF. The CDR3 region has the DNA TGTGCCAGCAGCTCCTCCCCCGGGGCAAATGAAAAACTGTTTTTT. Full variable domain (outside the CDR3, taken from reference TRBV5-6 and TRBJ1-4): DAGVTQSPTHLIKTRGQQVTLRCSPKSGHDTVSWYQQALGQGPQFIFQYYEEEERQRGNFPDRFSGHQFPNYSSELNVNALLLGDSALYLCASSSSPGANEKLFFGSGTQLSVL.

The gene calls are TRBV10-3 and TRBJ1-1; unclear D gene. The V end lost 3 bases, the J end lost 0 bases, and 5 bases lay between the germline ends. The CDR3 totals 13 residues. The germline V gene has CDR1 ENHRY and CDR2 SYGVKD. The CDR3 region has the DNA TGTGCCATCAGTGACGACCTGAACACTGAAGCTTTCTTT. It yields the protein CAISDDLNTEAFF.

CDR3 sequence (DNA): TGCGCCAGCAGCTTGGTAACGGGAGTAATAGATACGCAGTATTTT. Its protein product is CASSLVTGVIDTQYF. V and J are TRBV5-1 and TRBJ2-3; TRBD2 might be the D (6 bases). CDR3 length equals 15 residues. With 0 bases removed from V and 5 bases from J, the gap between germline ends came to 13 bases. In germline, CDR1 is SGHRS, CDR2 YFSETQ.

CDR3 DNA sequence: TGTGCCAGCAGTGAGGAGGTCAATCAGCCCCAGCATTTT. Translated, it gives CASSEEVNQPQHF. This chain joins TRBV6-4 and TRBJ1-5; D gene uncertain. Germline CDR1 MRHNA, CDR2 SNTAGT. V was cut by 3 bases and J by 3 bases, with 6 bases left in between. The CDR3 is 13 residues long.

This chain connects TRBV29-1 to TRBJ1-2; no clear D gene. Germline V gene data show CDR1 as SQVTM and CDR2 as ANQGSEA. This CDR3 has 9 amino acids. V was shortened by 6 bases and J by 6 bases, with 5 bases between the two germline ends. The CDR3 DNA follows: TGCAGCGTGGACGATGGCTACACCTTC. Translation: CSVDDGYTF.

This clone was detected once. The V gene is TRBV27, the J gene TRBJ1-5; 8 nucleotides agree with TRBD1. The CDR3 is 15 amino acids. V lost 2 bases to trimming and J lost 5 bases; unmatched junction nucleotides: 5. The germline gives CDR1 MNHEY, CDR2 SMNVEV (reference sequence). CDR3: CASSLAYRGDQPQHF. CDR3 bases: TGTGCCAGCAGTTTAGCATACAGGGGGGATCAGCCCCAGCATTTT.

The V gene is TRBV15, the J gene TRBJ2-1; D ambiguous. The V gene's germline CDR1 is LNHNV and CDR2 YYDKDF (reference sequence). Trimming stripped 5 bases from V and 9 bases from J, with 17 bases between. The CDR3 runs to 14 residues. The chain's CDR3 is CATSPRALVVEQFF. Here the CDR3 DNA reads TGTGCCACCAGCCCTAGGGCTTTGGTCGTTGAGCAGTTCTTC.

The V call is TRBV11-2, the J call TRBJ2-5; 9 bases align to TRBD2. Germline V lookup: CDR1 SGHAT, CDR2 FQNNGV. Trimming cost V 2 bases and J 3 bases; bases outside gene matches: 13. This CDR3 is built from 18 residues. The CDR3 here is CASSLRGSGGTFKETQYF. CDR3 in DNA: TGTGCCAGCAGCTTAAGAGGTAGCGGGGGTACATTTAAAGAGACCCAGTACTTC.

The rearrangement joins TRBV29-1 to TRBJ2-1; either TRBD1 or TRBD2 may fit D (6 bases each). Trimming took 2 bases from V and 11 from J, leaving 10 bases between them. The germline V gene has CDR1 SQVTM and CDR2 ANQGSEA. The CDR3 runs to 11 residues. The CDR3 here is CSVERGPKQFF. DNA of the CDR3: TGCAGCGTTGAACGGGGGCCAAAGCAGTTCTTC.

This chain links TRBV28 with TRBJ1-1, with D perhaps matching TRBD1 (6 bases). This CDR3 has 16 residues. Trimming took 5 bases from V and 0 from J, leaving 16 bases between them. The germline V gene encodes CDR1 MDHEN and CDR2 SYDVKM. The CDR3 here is CASSPRTAKMNTEAFF. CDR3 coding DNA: TGTGCCAGCAGTCCCCGGACAGCCAAAATGAACACTGAAGCTTTCTTT. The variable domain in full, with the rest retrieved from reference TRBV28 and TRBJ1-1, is DVKVTQSSRYLVKRTGEKVFLECVQDMDHENMFWYRQDPGLGLRLIYFSYDVKMKEKGDIPEGYSVSREKKERFSLILESASTNQTSMYLCASSPRTAKMNTEAFFGQGTRLTVV.

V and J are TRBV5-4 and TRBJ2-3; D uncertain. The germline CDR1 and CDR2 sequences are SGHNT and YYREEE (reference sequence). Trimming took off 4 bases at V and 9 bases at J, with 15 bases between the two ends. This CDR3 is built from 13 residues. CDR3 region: CASSPEEVPTQYF. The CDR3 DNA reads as TGTGCCAGCAGCCCGGAAGAAGTCCCGACGCAGTATTTT.

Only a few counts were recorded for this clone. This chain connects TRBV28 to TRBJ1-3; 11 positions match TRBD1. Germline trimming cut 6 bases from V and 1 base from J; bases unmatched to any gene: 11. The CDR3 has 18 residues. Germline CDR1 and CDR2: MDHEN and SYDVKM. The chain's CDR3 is CASRTGTGGRRSGNTIYF. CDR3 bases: TGTGCCAGCAGAACCGGGACAGGGGGGCGTCGGTCTGGAAACACCATATATTTT.

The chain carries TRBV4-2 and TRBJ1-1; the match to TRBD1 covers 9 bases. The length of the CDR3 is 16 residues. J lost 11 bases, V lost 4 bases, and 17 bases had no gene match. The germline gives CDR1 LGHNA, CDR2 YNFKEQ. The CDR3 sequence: CASSPLVGDRAVLAFF. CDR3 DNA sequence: TGTGCCAGCAGCCCCTTAGTGGGGGACAGGGCGGTGTTGGCTTTCTTT.

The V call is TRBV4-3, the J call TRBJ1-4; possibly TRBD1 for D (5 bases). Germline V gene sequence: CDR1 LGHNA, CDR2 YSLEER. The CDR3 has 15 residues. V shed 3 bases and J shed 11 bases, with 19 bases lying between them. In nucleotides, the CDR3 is TGCGCCAGCAGCCAGGACAATATCAGGGCCGGGAAACTGTTTTTT. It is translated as CASSQDNIRAGKLFF.

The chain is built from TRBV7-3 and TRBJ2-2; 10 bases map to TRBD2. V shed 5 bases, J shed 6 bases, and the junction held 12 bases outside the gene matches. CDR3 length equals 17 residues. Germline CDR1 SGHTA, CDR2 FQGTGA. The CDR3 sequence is CASSPGPVAGGPGELFF. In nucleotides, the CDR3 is TGTGCCAGCAGCCCCGGTCCGGTAGCGGGGGGTCCCGGGGAGCTGTTTTTT.

CDR3 loop: CASSQEGTGRDNQPQHF. In DNA, the CDR3 is TGCGCCAGCAGCCAAGAAGGGACAGGAAGGGACAATCAGCCCCAGCATTTT. The genes are TRBV4-1 and TRBJ1-5; 8 nucleotides match TRBD1. Germline CDR1 reads MGHRA; CDR2 reads YSYEKL. J lost 3 bases, V lost 0 bases, and 7 bases had no gene match. There are 17 residues in the CDR3.

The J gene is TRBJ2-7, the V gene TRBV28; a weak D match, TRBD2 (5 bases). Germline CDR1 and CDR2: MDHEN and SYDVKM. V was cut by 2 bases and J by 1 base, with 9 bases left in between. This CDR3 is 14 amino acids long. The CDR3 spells CASSLRGLSYEQYF. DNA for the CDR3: TGTGCCAGCAGTTTACGCGGACTTTCCTACGAGCAGTACTTC.

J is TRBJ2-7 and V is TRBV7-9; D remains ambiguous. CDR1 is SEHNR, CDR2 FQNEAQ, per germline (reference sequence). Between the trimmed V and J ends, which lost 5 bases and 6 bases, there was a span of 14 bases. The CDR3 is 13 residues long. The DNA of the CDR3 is TGTGCCAGCAGCACACCTGGGAAGCGCGAGCAGTACTTC. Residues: CASSTPGKREQYF.

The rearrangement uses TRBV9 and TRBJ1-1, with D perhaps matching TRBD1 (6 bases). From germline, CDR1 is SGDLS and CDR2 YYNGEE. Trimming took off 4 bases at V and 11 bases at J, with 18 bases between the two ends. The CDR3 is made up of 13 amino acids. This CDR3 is CASSKQGPQAAFF. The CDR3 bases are TGTGCCAGCAGCAAACAGGGTCCCCAGGCCGCTTTCTTT.

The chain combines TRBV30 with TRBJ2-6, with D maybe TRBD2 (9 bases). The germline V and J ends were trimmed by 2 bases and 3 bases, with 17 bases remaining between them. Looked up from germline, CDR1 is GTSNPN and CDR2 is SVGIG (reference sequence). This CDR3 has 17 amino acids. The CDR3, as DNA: TGTGCCTGGAGTCGGCTAGCGGGGACAGGTGGGGCCAACGTCCTGACTTTC. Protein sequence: CAWSRLAGTGGANVLTF. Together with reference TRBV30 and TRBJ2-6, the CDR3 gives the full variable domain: SQTIHQWPATLVQPVGSPLSLECTVEGTSNPNLYWYRQAAGRGLQLLFYSVGIGQISSEVPQNLSASRPQDRQFILSSKKLLLSDSGFYLCAWSRLAGTGGANVLTFGAGSRLTVL.

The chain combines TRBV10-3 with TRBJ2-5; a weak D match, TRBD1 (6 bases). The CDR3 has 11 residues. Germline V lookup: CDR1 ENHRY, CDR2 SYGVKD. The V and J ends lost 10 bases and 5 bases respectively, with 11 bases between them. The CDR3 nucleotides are TGTGCCACCAGGGGAACGGAGACCCAGTACTTC. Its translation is CATRGTETQYF.

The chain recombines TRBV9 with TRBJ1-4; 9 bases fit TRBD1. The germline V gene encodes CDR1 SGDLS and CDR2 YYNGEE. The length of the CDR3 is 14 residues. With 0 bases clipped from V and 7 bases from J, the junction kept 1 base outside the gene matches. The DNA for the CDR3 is TGTGCCAGCAGCGTAGACAGGGGGCGTGAAAAACTGTTTTTT. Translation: CASSVDRGREKLFF.

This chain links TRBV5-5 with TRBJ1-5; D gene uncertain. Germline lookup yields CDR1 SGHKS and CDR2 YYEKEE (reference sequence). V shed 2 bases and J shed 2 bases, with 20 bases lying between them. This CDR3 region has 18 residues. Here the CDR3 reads CASSLGPGEFGGNQPQHF. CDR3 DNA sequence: TGTGCCAGCAGCTTAGGCCCCGGAGAATTCGGGGGCAATCAGCCCCAGCATTTT.

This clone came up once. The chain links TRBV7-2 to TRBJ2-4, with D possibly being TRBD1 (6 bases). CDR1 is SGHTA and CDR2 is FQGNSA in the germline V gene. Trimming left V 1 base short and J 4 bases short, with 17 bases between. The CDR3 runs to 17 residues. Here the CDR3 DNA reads TGTGCCAGCAGCTTAGAGTTAGGGGACATCCTGAAAAACATTCAGTACTTC. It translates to CASSLELGDILKNIQYF. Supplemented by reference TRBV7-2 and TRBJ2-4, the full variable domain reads GAGVSQSPSNKVTEKGKDVELRCDPISGHTALYWYRQSLGQGLEFLIYFQGNSAPDKSGLPSDRFSAERTGGSVSTLTIQRTQQEDSAVYLCASSLELGDILKNIQYFGAGTRLSVL.

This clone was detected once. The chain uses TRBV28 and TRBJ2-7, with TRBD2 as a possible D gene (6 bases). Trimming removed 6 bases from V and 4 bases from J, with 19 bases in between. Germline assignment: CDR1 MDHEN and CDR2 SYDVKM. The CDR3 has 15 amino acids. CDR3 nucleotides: TGTGCCAGCAGCCGACCAGGGCTAGCGAGGTACGAGCAGTACTTC. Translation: CASSRPGLARYEQYF.

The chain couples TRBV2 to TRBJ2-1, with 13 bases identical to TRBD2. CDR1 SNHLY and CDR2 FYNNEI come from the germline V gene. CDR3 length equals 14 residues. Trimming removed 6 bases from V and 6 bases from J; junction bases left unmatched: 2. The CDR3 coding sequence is TGTGCCAGCAGCGGGACTAGCGGGACCAATGAGCAGTTCTTC. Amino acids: CASSGTSGTNEQFF.